This T cell receptor beta chain was captured in a study of a mutant IDH1 vaccine in newly diagnosed glioma. Study-level background: Patients got their first vaccination 4-6 weeks after radiotherapy alone, or with temozolomide cycles.

About this clone itself: The antigen remains unidentified.

Time point of the sample: week 35, safety follow-up. The investigators gave 300 ug of mutant IDH1 20-mer peptide in each vaccine dose, together with topical imiquimod. Patients, over weeks 1, 3, 5, 7, 11, 15, 19 and 23, received a total of eight vaccinations. TCRdb's copy holds only in-frame clones and misses some; the assay was immunoSEQ multiplex PCR. The data show roughly 26,000 clones, around four fifths seen once. The TCR was taken from a man in his thirties or forties with glioma. The sample consisted of PBMCs, taken from a glioma patient whose treatment included an IDH1 peptide vaccine.

CDR3 sequence (DNA): TGTGCCTGGAGTGTCACCCCGAGGGAATCACCCCTCCACTTT. Translating it yields CAWSVTPRESPLHF. The genes are TRBV30 and TRBJ1-6; unclear D gene. There are 14 residues in the CDR3. The ends were cut back, 0 bases at V and 10 bases at J, with 13 bases in the middle. The germline V gene encodes CDR1 GTSNPN and CDR2 SVGIG (reference sequence). Using reference TRBV30 and TRBJ1-6 for the parts outside the CDR3, the full variable domain is SQTIHQWPATLVQPVGSPLSLECTVEGTSNPNLYWYRQAAGRGLQLLFYSVGIGQISSEVPQNLSASRPQDRQFILSSKKLLLSDSGFYLCAWSVTPRESPLHFGNGTRLTVT.